One sample yielded the 5 T cell receptor beta chains listed below, sequenced in a study of beta chain features in type 1 diabetes. TCRB transcripts that were expressed got sequenced, as all of the isolated RNA had been reverse transcribed. Using immunoSEQ multiplex PCR, the repertoire was profiled, and TCRdb retains in-frame clones only, with some absent. The sample includes over 350,000 clones, about 16% of them seen just once. The sequenced sample consisted of naive CD4+ T cells from blood. These receptors came from a woman under 30 in good health.

The V call is TRBV25-1, the J call TRBJ2-3; tentative D call: TRBD1 (5 bases). Germline CDR1 and CDR2: MGHDK and SYGVNS. The CDR3 covers 15 residues. Trimming left V 2 bases short and J 5 bases short, with 14 bases between. This CDR3 is CASSEAGIRGDTQYF. In nucleotides, the CDR3 is TGTGCCAGCAGTGAAGCAGGGATAAGAGGAGATACGCAGTATTTT.

The gene calls are TRBV15 and TRBJ1-1; tentative D call: TRBD1 (6 bases). This CDR3 comprises 14 residues. CDR1 is LNHNV and CDR2 is YYDKDF in the germline V gene (reference sequence). V was shortened by 0 bases and J by 5 bases, with 10 bases between the two germline ends. The CDR3 protein is CATSRDNQGTEAFF. In nucleotides, the CDR3 is TGTGCCACCAGCAGAGATAATCAGGGGACTGAAGCTTTCTTT.

This clone was seen a few times. This rearrangement joins TRBV10-3 to TRBJ2-7; TRBD2 matches 10 bases. This CDR3 is built from 12 residues. The germline V gene encodes CDR1 ENHRY and CDR2 SYGVKD. With V trimmed by 11 bases and J by 7 bases, 8 bases remained unmatched. CDR3 region: CAAGLAELEQYF. The DNA for the CDR3 is TGTGCCGCCGGACTAGCGGAGCTGGAGCAGTACTTC.

About this clone: The sample carries other DNA sequences with the same CDR3. The chain recombines TRBV11-2 with TRBJ2-3, with no clear D. V was clipped by 1 base and J by 6 bases, with 5 bases between them. The CDR3 spans 12 residues. CDR1 is SGHAT and CDR2 is FQNNGV in the germline V gene. The CDR3 loop is CASSLAGDTQYF. The CDR3 DNA reads TGTGCCAGCAGCTTAGCCGGTGATACGCAGTATTTT.

The rearrangement links TRBV28 to TRBJ2-1; TRBD2 agrees at 8 bases. The CDR3 is 14 amino acids. Per germline, CDR1 MDHEN and CDR2 SYDVKM. With V trimmed by 3 bases and J by 8 bases, 6 bases remained unmatched. Here the CDR3 reads CASSFSGKFYEQFF. As DNA, the CDR3 is TGTGCCAGCAGTTTTAGCGGGAAGTTTTATGAGCAGTTCTTC.